This T cell receptor (beta chain) emerged from a study of shared clonotypes between healthy human individuals. Study-level results: Naive subsets generally had larger estimated richness than memory subsets. Donors were few, which limited the genetic and exposure-history diversity represented.

Only CD45RO-negative cells positively selected for CCR7 counted as naive CD8 cells, so terminally differentiated effector memory CD45RA+ cells were excluded. Each sample came from a Caucasian adult donor living in Nashville, Tennessee. V trimming: 0 bases; J trimming: 5 bases; junction bases outside the gene matches: 5. This CDR3 is 15 amino acids long. Germline values: CDR1 SEHNR, CDR2 FQNEAQ (reference sequence). Remarks on this clone: Its antigen is unidentified.

Sorted-subset replicate PCR reactions were performed with about 210 ng DNA, corresponding to tens of thousands of T cell genomes. Clones were sequenced by immunoSEQ multiplex PCR, and TCRdb holds only the in-frame ones, with some missing. The sample records 2 million to 2.5 million clones, about 92% being singletons. The V gene is TRBV7-9, the J gene TRBJ2-5; 8 positions match TRBD2. The sample consisted of naive CD8+ T cells from PBMCs. This clonotype originated in a man aged 18-30 years in good health. Some clones in this sample may be carry-over from other donors' samples. CDR3 loop: CASSLAAGGPETQYF. CDR3 bases: TGTGCCAGCAGCTTAGCGGCGGGAGGCCCCGAGACCCAGTACTTC.